Following are 32 T cell receptor beta chains from one sample sequenced in a study of technical replicates of blood from a few donors. TCRdb keeps only in-frame clones here, not all; method: immunoSEQ multiplex PCR. The sample has 65,000 to 85,000 clones, approximately 93% seen once. Source material: T cells isolated from PBMCs. These receptors all stem from a human donor in good health.

This sequence joins TRBV2 and TRBJ2-6, with 11 positions matching TRBD1. Germline CDR1 SNHLY, CDR2 FYNNEI. Germline trimming cut 6 bases from V and 5 bases from J; bases unmatched to any gene: 9. The CDR3 runs to 17 residues. CDR3 sequence: CASSNGQGAVWANVLTF. In nucleotides, the CDR3 is TGTGCCAGCAGCAACGGACAGGGGGCTGTCTGGGCCAACGTCCTGACTTTC.

The CDR3 DNA is TGTGCCAGCAGTGAAGGCGGGAGAGGGCCCTACGAGCAGTACTTC. Translated, it gives CASSEGGRGPYEQYF. The V call is TRBV2, the J call TRBJ2-7; TRBD2 matches at 7 bases. Germline values: CDR1 SNHLY, CDR2 FYNNEI. The V and J ends lost 1 base and 2 bases, in that order; junction bases with no gene match: 5. The CDR3 totals 15 residues.

The CDR3 reads CASSLTNSLGANVLTF. The DNA for the CDR3 is TGTGCCAGCAGTTTAACTAATTCGTTGGGGGCCAACGTCCTGACTTTC. V and J are TRBV28 and TRBJ2-6; D is unclear. The CDR3 covers 16 residues. Germline loops: CDR1 MDHEN, CDR2 SYDVKM. Trimming took 2 bases from V and 4 from J, leaving 12 bases between them. Together with reference TRBV28 and TRBJ2-6, the CDR3 gives the full variable domain: DVKVTQSSRYLVKRTGEKVFLECVQDMDHENMFWYRQDPGLGLRLIYFSYDVKMKEKGDIPEGYSVSREKKERFSLILESASTNQTSMYLCASSLTNSLGANVLTFGAGSRLTVL.

This chain uses TRBV7-4 with TRBJ1-3, with 11 bases lining up with TRBD1. This CDR3 has 19 amino acids. Trimming at V came to 5 bases and at J to 0 bases, leaving 12 bases not matched to a gene. CDR1 and CDR2 from the germline V gene are SGHVT and SQSDAQ. CDR3 loop: CASSIGDRGFPSSGNTIYF. CDR3 in DNA: TGTGCCAGCAGCATTGGGGACAGGGGGTTCCCCTCCTCTGGAAACACCATATATTTT.

V is TRBV29-1 and J is TRBJ2-7; possible D gene TRBD1, 5 bases. The CDR3 loop spans 11 amino acids. Per the germline V gene, CDR1 is SQVTM and CDR2 is ANQGSEA. Trimming took 7 bases from V and 4 from J, leaving 11 bases between them. CDR3 amino acids: CSARRGYEQYF. CDR3 sequence (DNA): TGCAGCGCCCGTAGGGGTTACGAGCAGTACTTC.

The genes are TRBV6-1 and TRBJ1-4; tentative D call: TRBD1 (5 bases). The length of the CDR3 is 16 residues. The germline gives CDR1 MNHNS, CDR2 SASEGT. Trimming shortened V by 2 bases and J by 8 bases, and 18 bases separated the two germline ends. CDR3 sequence: CASSEIWALAGEKLFF. The CDR3 DNA sequence: TGTGCCAGCAGTGAAATTTGGGCCTTAGCAGGGGAAAAACTGTTTTTT.

The chain employs TRBV5-1 and TRBJ2-4; a possible D gene is TRBD1 (5 bases). This CDR3 contains 17 residues. V was trimmed by 1 base and J by 0 bases, leaving 14 bases between them. The germline gives CDR1 SGHRS, CDR2 YFSETQ. In nucleotides, the CDR3 is TGCGCCAGCAGCTTGCCAGGGTCCAAGGGAGCCAAAAACATTCAGTACTTC. It translates to CASSLPGSKGAKNIQYF.

V and J are TRBV7-2 and TRBJ2-7; D remains unclear. Trimming shortened V by 1 base and J by 7 bases, and 5 bases separated the two germline ends. The CDR3 spans 11 residues. CDR1 is SGHTA and CDR2 is FQGNSA in the germline V gene. The DNA of the CDR3 is TGTGCCAGCAGCTTAGTAGAAGAGCAGTACTTC. Translating it yields CASSLVEEQYF.

This clone came up once. The CDR3 sequence is CASSQVIQETQYF. CDR3 DNA: TGCGCCAGCAGTCAGGTGATCCAAGAGACCCAGTACTTC. This chain links TRBV10-2 with TRBJ2-5, with no clear D. V lost 5 bases and J 1 base, leaving 8 bases between the germline ends. CDR3 length equals 13 residues. Germline V gives CDR1 WSHSY, CDR2 SAAADI.

The gene calls are TRBV10-2 and TRBJ1-2; 8 bases agree with TRBD1. V gave up 7 bases and J gave up 2 bases; unmatched junction bases: 3. The CDR3 is 13 residues long. The germline gives CDR1 WSHSY, CDR2 SAAADI. DNA for the CDR3: TGCGCCAGCAACGACAGGGGCAACTATGGCTACACCTTC. This codes for CASNDRGNYGYTF.

The rearrangement joins TRBV7-9 to TRBJ1-2; D perhaps matches TRBD1 (5 bases). CDR1 is SEHNR, CDR2 FQNEAQ, per germline (reference sequence). This CDR3 is built from 16 residues. Trimming took 2 bases from V and 6 from J, leaving 19 bases between them. The CDR3 DNA reads TGTGCCAGCAGCTTATCGATTGCTTCAGGGTCAGATGGCTACACCTTC. It yields the protein CASSLSIASGSDGYTF. The complete variable domain, with remaining parts taken from reference TRBV7-9 and TRBJ1-2, reads DTGVSQNPRHKITKRGQNVTFRCDPISEHNRLYWYRQTLGQGPEFLTYFQNEAQLEKSRLLSDRFSAERPKGSFSTLEIQRTEQGDSAMYLCASSLSIASGSDGYTFGSGTRLTVV.

The genes are TRBV6-5 and TRBJ1-2; 8 bases agree with TRBD1. V shed 0 bases, J shed 5 bases, and the junction held 2 bases outside the gene matches. Germline CDR1 MNHEY, CDR2 SVGAGI. The CDR3 has 14 residues. CDR3 nucleotides: TGTGCCAGCAGTTACTCGGACAGGGAGTATGGCTACACCTTC. This codes for CASSYSDREYGYTF.

The chain recombines TRBV10-3 with TRBJ1-5, with TRBD1 matching 7 bases. This CDR3 contains 14 residues. Per germline, CDR1 ENHRY and CDR2 SYGVKD. The V segment lost 0 bases and the J segment 6 bases; nucleotides outside the gene matches: 2. The chain's CDR3 is CAISESGGPQPQHF. The CDR3 DNA is TGTGCCATCAGTGAGTCAGGGGGCCCTCAGCCCCAGCATTTT.

This chain uses TRBV30 with TRBJ1-2; weak D call: TRBD1 (5 bases). From germline, CDR1 is GTSNPN and CDR2 SVGIG (reference sequence). This CDR3 is 12 amino acids long. Between the trimmed V and J ends, which lost 0 bases and 8 bases, there was a span of 10 bases. Here the CDR3 DNA reads TGTGCCTGGAGTGTACTCGACAGAGGCTACACCTTC. This encodes CAWSVLDRGYTF.

The chain has TRBV6-5 and TRBJ2-7; 7 bases fit TRBD1. The length of the CDR3 is 13 residues. V trimming: 6 bases; J trimming: 2 bases; junction bases outside the gene matches: 4. The germline gives CDR1 MNHEY, CDR2 SVGAGI. The CDR3 bases are TGTGCCAGCAGAGACAGGGCCCCCTACGAGCAGTACTTC. Translated: CASRDRAPYEQYF.

The chain joins TRBV13 to TRBJ2-1, with D uncertain. Per germline, CDR1 PRHDT and CDR2 FYEKMQ (reference sequence). This CDR3 comprises 12 residues. V gave up 3 bases and J gave up 8 bases, with 8 bases separating them. The CDR3 region has the DNA TGTGCCAGCAGCTTGTCTGTTTATGAGCAGTTCTTC. Its protein product is CASSLSVYEQFF.

V gene TRBV6-5 combines with J gene TRBJ1-1; TRBD1 might be the D (5 bases). Germline CDR1 is MNHEY and CDR2 is SVGAGI. Trimming pared 5 bases from V and 2 bases from J, leaving 12 bases between. The CDR3 sequence is 14 residues long. This chain's CDR3 is CASSLLDSNTEAFF. Here the CDR3 DNA reads TGTGCCAGCAGTCTCCTCGACAGTAACACTGAAGCTTTCTTT.

The chain joins TRBV9 to TRBJ2-1, with D possibly TRBD2 on 6 matching bases. The germline V gene encodes CDR1 SGDLS and CDR2 YYNGEE. V dropped 2 bases and J dropped 5 bases, with 14 bases sitting between them. The CDR3 consists of 15 residues. DNA for the CDR3: TGTGCCAGCAGCGTCGCCGGGACGGGAGACAATGAGCAGTTCTTC. Translated: CASSVAGTGDNEQFF.

The rearrangement links TRBV5-4 to TRBJ1-1; 9 nucleotides agree with TRBD1. This CDR3 is built from 15 residues. The V gene's germline CDR1 is SGHNT and CDR2 YYREEE (reference sequence). V trimming: 4 bases; J trimming: 2 bases; junction bases outside the gene matches: 6. This CDR3 reads CASSLPTGGNTEAFF. The DNA for the CDR3 is TGTGCCAGCAGCCTCCCGACAGGGGGAAACACTGAAGCTTTCTTT.

CDR3 sequence reads: CASSVSLNTGELFF. As DNA, the CDR3 is TGTGCCAGCAGCGTCAGTCTTAACACCGGGGAGCTGTTTTTT. The V gene is TRBV9, the J gene TRBJ2-2, with unresolved D. Trimming left V 2 bases short and J 2 bases short, with 7 bases between. The germline gives CDR1 SGDLS, CDR2 YYNGEE. The CDR3 extends over 14 amino acids.

The V gene is TRBV6-6, the J gene TRBJ2-1, with TRBD1 matching 7 bases. Germline V lookup: CDR1 MNHNY, CDR2 SVGAGI (reference sequence). The V gene end was trimmed by 4 bases and the J gene end by 6 bases; junction bases not matched to a gene: 3. The CDR3 has 13 residues. Here the CDR3 DNA reads TGTGCCAGCAGTTCGACAGGGAGCAATGAGCAGTTCTTC. Translated, it gives CASSSTGSNEQFF.

This clone was seen a handful of times. The V call is TRBV9, the J call TRBJ1-1, with 9 bases lining up with TRBD1. CDR3 length: 14 residues. Germline lookup yields CDR1 SGDLS and CDR2 YYNGEE. After removal of 4 bases from V and 1 base from J, the junction contained 2 bases not matched to a gene. The CDR3: CASSPDRGNTEAFF. CDR3 DNA sequence: TGTGCCAGCAGCCCGGACAGGGGGAACACTGAAGCTTTCTTT.

V gene TRBV6-5 combines with J gene TRBJ1-1, with 9 bases fitting TRBD1. CDR1 is MNHEY, CDR2 SVGAGI, per germline. There are 15 residues in the CDR3. V gave up 7 bases and J gave up 0 bases; unmatched junction bases: 6. The CDR3 spells CASKRQGGMNTEAFF. CDR3 bases: TGTGCCAGCAAAAGACAGGGGGGCATGAACACTGAAGCTTTCTTT.

J is TRBJ2-1 and V is TRBV28, with 13 bases fitting TRBD2. V was clipped by 5 bases and J by 9 bases; unmatched bases: 7. Germline V CDR1 and CDR2: MDHEN, SYDVKM. CDR3 size: 15 residues. The CDR3 coding sequence is TGTGCCAGCAGTATAGGACTAGCGGGAGCTAGTGAGCAGTTCTTC. Amino acid sequence: CASSIGLAGASEQFF.

The chain combines TRBV14 with TRBJ1-5; D perhaps matches TRBD1 (5 bases). This CDR3 has 15 amino acids. V was cut by 1 base and J by 0 bases, with 7 bases left in between. Germline CDR1 is SGHDN and CDR2 is FVKESK. CDR3 sequence: CASSQGGFSNQPQHF. DNA of the CDR3: TGTGCCAGCAGCCAAGGGGGCTTTAGCAATCAGCCCCAGCATTTT.

The chain is built from TRBV10-2 and TRBJ2-3; D unclear. This CDR3 has 15 amino acids. Germline V gene data show CDR1 as WSHSY and CDR2 as SAAADI. The germline V and J ends were trimmed by 6 bases and 2 bases, with 15 bases remaining between them. CDR3 sequence (DNA): TGCGCCAGCAGCATGGCTAGTGGCTTCACAGATACGCAGTATTTT. Translating it yields CASSMASGFTDTQYF.

The J gene is TRBJ1-2, the V gene TRBV2; 8 bases map to TRBD1. The CDR3 length is 14 residues. The germline V gene encodes CDR1 SNHLY and CDR2 FYNNEI. With V trimmed by 4 bases and J by 5 bases, 6 bases remained unmatched. As DNA, the CDR3 is TGTGCCAGCAGTGCCACCGGGACAGGATATGGCTACACCTTC. Protein product: CASSATGTGYGYTF.

The gene calls are TRBV7-3 and TRBJ2-1; 10 bases are a match to TRBD2. CDR3 length: 17 residues. V was clipped by 5 bases and J by 1 base; unmatched bases: 8. CDR1 and CDR2 from the germline V gene are SGHTA and FQGTGA. CDR3 in DNA: TGTGCCAGCAGCCAGACTAGCGGGCATTCATCCTACAATGAGCAGTTCTTC. It translates to CASSQTSGHSSYNEQFF.

The genes are TRBV28 and TRBJ1-2; D might be TRBD1 (6 bases). The CDR3 is 15 amino acids. Germline-derived CDR1 and CDR2 are MDHEN and SYDVKM. The germline V and J ends were trimmed by 3 bases and 4 bases, with 15 bases remaining between them. DNA of the CDR3: TGTGCCAGCAGTTTCACAGGGTCCCTTCTCTATGGCTACACCTTC. Its translation: CASSFTGSLLYGYTF.

This chain connects TRBV27 to TRBJ1-5; tentatively, D is TRBD1 (6 bases). Deletions cut 8 bases from V and 5 bases from J, with 13 bases between. Germline values: CDR1 MNHEY, CDR2 SMNVEV (reference sequence). The CDR3 has 13 residues. CDR3 loop: CASGLDRYQPQHF. DNA of the CDR3: TGTGCCAGCGGACTCGACAGGTATCAGCCCCAGCATTTT.

This clone has more than one count but fewer than ten. V gene TRBV19 combines with J gene TRBJ2-1; D call uncertain. From germline, CDR1 is LNHDA and CDR2 SQIVND (reference sequence). This CDR3 is 16 amino acids long. Deletions cut 7 bases from V and 6 bases from J, with 22 bases between. The CDR3 DNA is TGTGCCAGTACTCCCCTTTATGCGTTTGTGTTCAATGAGCAGTTCTTC. Translation gives CASTPLYAFVFNEQFF. Full variable domain (outside the CDR3, taken from reference TRBV19 and TRBJ2-1): DGGITQSPKYLFRKEGQNVTLSCEQNLNHDAMYWYRQDPGQGLRLIYYSQIVNDFQKGDIAEGYSVSREKKESFPLTVTSAQKNPTAFYLCASTPLYAFVFNEQFFGPGTRLTVL.

This chain links TRBV7-2 with TRBJ2-7; possible D gene TRBD2, 6 bases. Trimming stripped 1 base from V and 3 bases from J, with 13 bases between. Germline V gene sequence: CDR1 SGHTA, CDR2 FQGNSA. This CDR3 has 15 amino acids. CDR3 sequence: CASSLGGSGNYEQYF. The CDR3 nucleotides are TGTGCCAGCAGCTTAGGCGGTAGCGGAAACTACGAGCAGTACTTC. The whole variable domain, remainder taken from reference TRBV7-2 and TRBJ2-7, is GAGVSQSPSNKVTEKGKDVELRCDPISGHTALYWYRQSLGQGLEFLIYFQGNSAPDKSGLPSDRFSAERTGGSVSTLTIQRTQQEDSAVYLCASSLGGSGNYEQYFGPGTRLTVT.